The 6 T cell receptor beta chains below come from one sample, sequenced in a study of Graves' ophthalmopathy and Graves' hyperthyroidism. As the template, RNA transcripts were used to amplify TCR beta CDR3 regions. Following a first-round RT-PCR that used HTBI primers, a second-round multiplex PCR was carried out. TCRdb processed the multiplex PCR reads anew with MiXCR; each CDR3 protein has one entry. The sample yields around 470,000 distinct CDR3 sequences, approximately 14% seen once. Material: blood. The receptors were sampled from a woman in her 30s with Graves' ophthalmopathy.

This clonotype occurred a few times. This rearrangement joins TRBV11-2 to TRBJ2-7; 7 nucleotides agree with TRBD1. The CDR3 runs 13 residues. V lost 5 bases, J lost 4 bases, and 5 bases stayed unmatched. Germline CDR1 is SGHAT and CDR2 is FQNNGV. The CDR3 DNA sequence: TGTGCCAGCAGCGCCACGACAGGGTACGAGCAGTACTTC. Encoded protein: CASSATTGYEQYF.

The V and J genes are TRBV6-1 and TRBJ2-5, with D hard to call. Per the germline V gene, CDR1 is MNHNS and CDR2 is SASEGT. The CDR3 is 13 amino acids. V was clipped by 6 bases and J by 5 bases, with 13 bases between them. The CDR3: CASSRDPSETQYF. The CDR3 DNA reads as TGTGCCAGCAGCCGCGACCCGTCGGAGACCCAGTACTTC.

CDR3 region: CASSTGTDTNTEAFF. The CDR3 DNA is TGTGCCAGCAGCACAGGGACAGATACGAACACTGAAGCTTTCTTT. V is TRBV3-1 and J is TRBJ1-1, with 7 nucleotides matching TRBD1. CDR1 LGHDT and CDR2 YNNKEL come from the germline V gene (reference sequence). The CDR3 spans 15 residues. V dropped 5 bases and J dropped 1; count of bases not matched to a gene: 7.

This clonotype was detected ten times or more. V gene TRBV30 combines with J gene TRBJ1-3; D is ambiguous. The CDR3 contains 16 residues. CDR1 is GTSNPN and CDR2 is SVGIG in the germline V gene (reference sequence). Trimming pared 2 bases from V and 0 bases from J, leaving 14 bases between. The CDR3: CAWSPAGPFSGNTIYF. The DNA of the CDR3 is TGTGCCTGGAGTCCCGCCGGGCCTTTCTCTGGAAACACCATATATTTT.

This clonotype came up many times. The genes are TRBV27 and TRBJ2-6; no clear D. V was clipped by 5 bases and J by 0 bases, with 8 bases between them. Per germline, CDR1 MNHEY and CDR2 SMNVEV (reference sequence). This CDR3 comprises 15 residues. In DNA, the CDR3 is TGTGCCAGCAGTCCCCTACTCTCTGGGGCCAACGTCCTGACTTTC. This codes for CASSPLLSGANVLTF.

This clonotype was seen ten or more times. The rearrangement joins TRBV12-3 or TRBV12-4 to TRBJ1-2; maybe TRBD1 (6 bases). The germline V and J ends were trimmed by 3 bases and 6 bases, with 11 bases remaining between them. The CDR3 sequence is 13 residues long. CDR3 nucleotide sequence: TGTGCCAGCAGTTTTGGGGGGGCAGATGGCTACACCTTC. This sequence encodes CASSFGGADGYTF.